One sample yielded the 26 T cell receptor beta chains listed below, sequenced in a study of shared clonotypes between healthy human individuals (dated by TCRdb to 2019 to 2021). Library creation used the immunoSEQ multiplex PCR assay. TCRdb mirrors the immuneACCESS table, restricted to in-frame sequences. Some clones are absent from its copies; in checked studies, under half trace to an unresolved V gene, and the reason for the others is unknown. This sample lists approximately 110,000 clones; about 70% were detected once. Clones ranked in the top ten supply roughly 22% of the sample. Sequences were obtained from memory CD8+ T cells sorted from blood. In the paper's terms, the cell subset or site label means: CD45RO+ cells pooled with CCR7-negative TemRA cells. These receptors all come from a young woman in good health.

The CDR3 DNA follows: TGTGCCAGCAGTCCTGGGACAGCGAGAAAATACGAGCAGTACTTC. It specifies CASSPGTARKYEQYF. This chain joins TRBV9 and TRBJ2-7; 7 nucleotides match TRBD1. V lost 5 bases to trimming and J lost 4 bases; unmatched junction nucleotides: 12. Per the germline V gene, CDR1 is SGDLS and CDR2 is YYNGEE. The CDR3 spans 15 residues.

The V gene is TRBV25-1, the J gene TRBJ2-5; D ambiguous. Trimming removed 3 bases at V and 5 bases at J, with 7 bases between. Germline CDR1 and CDR2: MGHDK and SYGVNS. The CDR3 is 12 residues long. The CDR3, as DNA: TGTGCCAGCAGTGATATTTCGGAGACCCAGTACTTC. Its translation is CASSDISETQYF.

The V gene is TRBV6-1, the J gene TRBJ2-7, with 11 positions matching TRBD2. V dropped 6 bases and J dropped 2; count of bases not matched to a gene: 6. The CDR3 runs 15 residues. In germline, CDR1 is MNHNS, CDR2 SASEGT. The CDR3 region is CASSGGTSGPYEQYF. CDR3 in DNA: TGTGCCAGCAGCGGAGGGACTAGCGGCCCCTACGAGCAGTACTTC.

In its sample, this clone was seen once. This chain uses TRBV19 with TRBJ2-7; D is possibly TRBD2 (7 bases). Germline values: CDR1 LNHDA, CDR2 SQIVND (reference sequence). V shed 3 bases and J shed 5 bases, with 11 bases lying between them. The length of the CDR3 is 13 residues. The CDR3 nucleotides are TGTGCCAGTAGTATTCCGGGGGGCGACGAGCAGTACTTC. Encoded protein: CASSIPGGDEQYF.

The CDR3 DNA follows: TGTGCCAGCAGTTACCGGACTAGCGGCACAGATACGCAGTATTTT. Its translation: CASSYRTSGTDTQYF. The chain combines TRBV6-5 with TRBJ2-3, with 9 nucleotides matching TRBD2. Germline V gene data show CDR1 as MNHEY and CDR2 as SVGAGI. This CDR3 has 15 amino acids. J was trimmed by 1 base and V by 2 bases; bases with no gene match: 1.

This clone was detected only a few times. The identical CDR3 is also encoded by other nucleotide sequences in the sample. The V gene is TRBV6-4, the J gene TRBJ2-6, with D possibly called TRBD1 or TRBD2 (6 bases each). The CDR3 spans 16 residues. V was clipped by 0 bases and J by 2 bases, with 8 bases between them. The germline V gene encodes CDR1 MRHNA and CDR2 SNTAGT. CDR3 protein: CASSDSGGAGANVLTF. As DNA, the CDR3 is TGTGCCAGCAGTGACTCGGGGGGCGCTGGGGCCAACGTCCTGACTTTC.

The V call is TRBV28, the J call TRBJ2-7; D is possibly TRBD1 (5 bases). V lost 2 bases and J lost 5, with 10 bases in between. Germline assignment: CDR1 MDHEN and CDR2 SYDVKM. This CDR3 region has 13 residues. The CDR3 DNA sequence: TGTGCCAGCAGTTTAGGGGCTCAGGACGAGCAGTACTTC. Its protein is CASSLGAQDEQYF.

The chain carries TRBV23-1 and TRBJ2-3, with D maybe TRBD1 (6 bases). TRBV23-1 is assigned to the ORF class and has an uncertain function. With 4 bases removed from V and 4 bases from J, the gap between germline ends came to 15 bases. The CDR3 loop spans 15 amino acids. The CDR3 region has the DNA TGCGCCAGCAGTCCCAGGGGCCCCGTCGCAGATACGCAGTATTTT. This codes for CASSPRGPVADTQYF.

The chain has TRBV30 and TRBJ1-2; D gene ambiguous. Germline V gene data show CDR1 as GTSNPN and CDR2 as SVGIG (reference sequence). Trimming cost V 4 bases and J 7 bases, with 19 bases left between them. This CDR3 is built from 14 residues. CDR3 residues: CAWIARATRGGYTF. For the CDR3, the DNA is TGTGCCTGGATTGCGAGGGCAACTCGAGGTGGCTACACCTTC.

This clone was seen a few times. The V and J genes are TRBV5-1 and TRBJ2-3; D may be TRBD1 or TRBD2 (6 bases each). V lost 3 bases to trimming and J lost 4 bases, with 18 bases between them. Germline V gives CDR1 SGHRS, CDR2 YFSETQ. The CDR3 consists of 16 residues. In nucleotides, the CDR3 is TGCGCCAGCAGCTGGGAACTAGCTTCAGGGGCAGATACGCAGTATTTT. Its protein product is CASSWELASGADTQYF.

This clone was seen a few times. The chain recombines TRBV28 with TRBJ2-1; D is possibly TRBD2 (7 bases). V shed 6 bases and J shed 5 bases, with 17 bases lying between them. The CDR3 is 15 residues long. The germline V gene encodes CDR1 MDHEN and CDR2 SYDVKM. CDR3 in amino acids: CASSWGLAADNEQFF. CDR3 bases: TGTGCCAGCAGCTGGGGGCTAGCGGCCGACAATGAGCAGTTCTTC.

This chain connects TRBV4-1 to TRBJ2-5; D gene ambiguous. V lost 1 base to trimming and J lost 0 bases, with 9 bases between them. The CDR3 is 15 residues long. The germline CDR1 and CDR2 sequences are MGHRA and YSYEKL. CDR3 in DNA: TGCGCCAGCAGCCAAGTATGGGGAAACCAAGAGACCCAGTACTTC. Its protein is CASSQVWGNQETQYF.

V and J are TRBV11-1 and TRBJ2-3; 7 bases fit TRBD2. CDR3 length: 18 residues. V was clipped by 2 bases and J by 0 bases; unmatched bases: 11. CDR1 is SGHAT and CDR2 is FQDESV in the germline V gene (reference sequence). CDR3 amino acids: CASSLWYGGTSSTDTQYF. The CDR3 nucleotides read TGTGCCAGCAGCTTATGGTACGGGGGGACGTCTAGCACAGATACGCAGTATTTT. Full variable domain (outside the CDR3, taken from reference TRBV11-1 and TRBJ2-3): EAEVAQSPRYKITEKSQAVAFWCDPISGHATLYWYRQILGQGPELLVQFQDESVVDDSQLPKDRFSAERLKGVDSTLKIQPAELGDSAMYLCASSLWYGGTSSTDTQYFGPGTRLTVL.

The genes are TRBV6-1 and TRBJ1-2, with a tentative D call TRBD1 (6 bases). V was cut by 4 bases and J by 9 bases, with 12 bases left in between. The CDR3 sequence is 12 residues long. Germline CDR1 is MNHNS and CDR2 is SASEGT. CDR3 protein: CASSVQGRSYTF. CDR3 bases: TGTGCCAGCAGTGTACAGGGTCGGAGCTACACCTTC.

The chain carries TRBV28 and TRBJ1-2; 7 positions match TRBD1. Germline CDR1 is MDHEN and CDR2 is SYDVKM. Trimming at V came to 3 bases and at J to 4 bases, leaving 11 bases not matched to a gene. The CDR3 covers 16 residues. CDR3 coding DNA: TGTGCCAGCAGTTTGGTAAGGGGACAGTCCCTCTATGGCTACACCTTC. This translates into CASSLVRGQSLYGYTF.

V and J are TRBV11-2 and TRBJ1-2; TRBD1 matches 7 bases. The CDR3 extends over 15 amino acids. J was trimmed by 0 bases and V by 3 bases; bases with no gene match: 4. Germline CDR1 SGHAT, CDR2 FQNNGV. As DNA, the CDR3 is TGTGCCAGCAGCTTTCGGGACAGAGCTAACTATGGCTACACCTTC. As protein: CASSFRDRANYGYTF. Filled out from reference TRBV11-2 and TRBJ1-2, the complete variable domain reads EAGVAQSPRYKIIEKRQSVAFWCNPISGHATLYWYQQILGQGPKLLIQFQNNGVVDDSQLPKDRFSAERLKGVDSTLKIQPAKLEDSAVYLCASSFRDRANYGYTFGSGTRLTVV.

The chain is built from TRBV6-1 and TRBJ2-7; no firm D call. Germline CDR1 MNHNS, CDR2 SASEGT. CDR3 length: 12 residues. Trimming pared 4 bases from V and 3 bases from J, leaving 7 bases between. This CDR3 is CASSAQIYEQYF. DNA for the CDR3: TGTGCCAGCAGTGCTCAAATCTACGAGCAGTACTTC.

The chain employs TRBV29-1 and TRBJ2-3; 16 positions agree with TRBD2. Germline trimming cut 4 bases from V and 4 bases from J; bases unmatched to any gene: 5. The CDR3 has 16 amino acids. Germline V gene lookup returns CDR1 SQVTM and CDR2 ANQGSEA. The CDR3 DNA reads TGCAGCGTTGCCCGGGGACTAGCGGGAGGGTCAGATACGCAGTATTTT. Protein sequence: CSVARGLAGGSDTQYF.

The chain joins TRBV25-1 to TRBJ2-1; TRBD2 agrees at 14 bases. J lost 0 bases, V lost 7 bases, and 2 bases had no gene match. The length of the CDR3 is 16 residues. Germline V CDR1 and CDR2: MGHDK, SYGVNS. The CDR3 DNA reads as TGTGCCAGCATCGGGACTAGCGGGAGCTCCTACAATGAGCAGTTCTTC. Translated, it gives CASIGTSGSSYNEQFF.

The V and J genes are TRBV28 and TRBJ1-5; weak D call: TRBD1 (5 bases). V was cut by 6 bases and J by 7 bases, with 16 bases left in between. CDR3 length: 14 residues. Looked up from germline, CDR1 is MDHEN and CDR2 is SYDVKM. The CDR3, as DNA: TGTGCCAGCAGCGACTTAGGGGAGATACAGCCCCAGCATTTT. Protein product: CASSDLGEIQPQHF.

The V and J genes are TRBV10-3 and TRBJ2-7; D uncertain. Per germline, CDR1 ENHRY and CDR2 SYGVKD. This CDR3 has 12 amino acids. Trimming removed 2 bases from V and 6 bases from J, with 8 bases in between. CDR3 loop: CAISEEPSEQYF. CDR3 sequence (DNA): TGTGCCATCAGTGAGGAACCTTCCGAGCAGTACTTC.

This clone was seen more than once but under ten times. This chain links TRBV25-1 with TRBJ1-1; weak D call: TRBD1 (5 bases). The germline CDR1 and CDR2 sequences are MGHDK and SYGVNS. V was trimmed by 3 bases and J by 10 bases, leaving 9 bases between them. The CDR3 sequence is 11 residues long. CDR3 bases: TGTGCCAGCAGTGACGCAGGGTCAGCTTTCTTT. Protein: CASSDAGSAFF.

This clone occurred many times. The chain is built from TRBV19 and TRBJ1-4; D is possibly TRBD1 (6 bases). Trimming pared 5 bases from V and 4 bases from J, leaving 17 bases between. CDR1 LNHDA and CDR2 SQIVND come from the germline V gene (reference sequence). The CDR3 totals 16 residues. Here the CDR3 reads CASSPRPGANNEKLFF. CDR3 in DNA: TGTGCCAGTAGTCCTCGGCCGGGGGCGAATAATGAAAAACTGTTTTTT.

This clone has a count of ten or more. DNA for the CDR3: TGTGCCAGTAGTATCAGGAGACTAGCGGGAGTTCCGTCCCGCGAGCAGTACTTC. It specifies CASSIRRLAGVPSREQYF. V and J are TRBV19 and TRBJ2-7; 12 nucleotides agree with TRBD2. The J segment lost 6 bases and the V segment lost 3 bases, leaving 15 bases of the junction unmatched. The CDR3 extends over 18 amino acids. CDR1 is LNHDA and CDR2 is SQIVND in the germline V gene (reference sequence).

This rearrangement joins TRBV28 to TRBJ2-1, with D perhaps TRBD2 (5 bases). The CDR3 is made up of 16 amino acids. Germline V gives CDR1 MDHEN, CDR2 SYDVKM. Trimming removed 2 bases at V and 5 bases at J, with 16 bases between. CDR3 DNA sequence: TGTGCCAGCAGTTTAAGGGTGGGAGACTTCCACAATGAGCAGTTCTTC. Translated, it gives CASSLRVGDFHNEQFF.

The V and J genes are TRBV2 and TRBJ2-5, with TRBD1 as a possible D gene (6 bases). CDR1 is SNHLY, CDR2 FYNNEI, per germline. The CDR3 consists of 15 residues. V was cut by 9 bases and J by 0 bases, with 17 bases left in between. This chain's CDR3 is CARGAPLINQETQYF. In nucleotides, the CDR3 is TGTGCCAGGGGGGCACCCCTAATAAACCAAGAGACCCAGTACTTC.